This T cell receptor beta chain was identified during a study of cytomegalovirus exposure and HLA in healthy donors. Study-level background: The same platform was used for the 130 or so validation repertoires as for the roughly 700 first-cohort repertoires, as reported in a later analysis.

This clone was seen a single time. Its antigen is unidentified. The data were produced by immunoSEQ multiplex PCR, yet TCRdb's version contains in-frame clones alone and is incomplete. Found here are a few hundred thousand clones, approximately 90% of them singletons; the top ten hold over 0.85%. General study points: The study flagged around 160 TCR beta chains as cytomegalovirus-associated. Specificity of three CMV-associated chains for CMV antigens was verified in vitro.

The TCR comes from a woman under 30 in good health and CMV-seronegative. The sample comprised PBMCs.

CDR3 sequence reads: CASSLSGGVRGPDYGYTF. DNA for the CDR3: TGTGCCAGCAGCCTCTCGGGGGGCGTCAGGGGGCCCGACTATGGCTACACCTTC. The rearrangement links TRBV11-2 to TRBJ1-2; 8 nucleotides match TRBD1. The germline gives CDR1 SGHAT, CDR2 FQNNGV. With V trimmed by 5 bases and J by 3 bases, 17 bases remained unmatched. The CDR3 runs to 18 residues.